These 21 T cell receptor beta chains were all obtained from the same sample, sequenced in a study of identical twins. Using its own MiXCR run on the 5' RACE reads, TCRdb lists one record per CDR3 protein. The table lists 400,000 to 500,000 distinct CDR3 sequences, approximately 14% of them singletons. These same records also appear under a second study, on yellow fever vaccine responses in identical twins.

Sequences were obtained from CD4+ T cells sorted from blood. The source of these receptors is a woman younger than 30 in good health.

The rearrangement joins TRBV7-3 to TRBJ2-1, with D maybe TRBD1 (6 bases). This CDR3 spans 16 amino acids. Germline CDR1 SGHTA, CDR2 FQGTGA. Trimming pared 4 bases from V and 8 bases from J, leaving 21 bases between. Here the CDR3 DNA reads TGTGCCAGCAGCTCTGTTGAGCTAAGGGGGACCCATGAGCAGTTCTTC. Protein: CASSSVELRGTHEQFF.

The chain uses TRBV18 and TRBJ1-4; unclear D gene. The CDR3 covers 13 residues. CDR1 is KGHSH, CDR2 LQKENI, per germline. V was shortened by 2 bases and J by 4 bases, with 5 bases between the two germline ends. CDR3 loop: CASSPSLNEKLFF. The CDR3 region has the DNA TGTGCCAGCTCACCATCTCTTAATGAAAAACTGTTTTTT.

The table lists this clonotype with a few counts. V usage is TRBV10-2 and J usage is TRBJ2-4, with 8 bases fitting TRBD1. The CDR3 has 17 amino acids. V shed 3 bases and J 0 bases; nucleotides not matched to a gene: 7. The germline gives CDR1 WSHSY, CDR2 SAAADI. The CDR3 here is CASSEPGQVIAKNIQYF. CDR3 sequence (DNA): TGCGCCAGCAGTGAACCGGGACAGGTGATAGCCAAAAACATTCAGTACTTC.

This clonotype was recorded a few times. The V gene is TRBV29-1, the J gene TRBJ2-1, with 10 bases fitting TRBD2. CDR3 length: 15 residues. Germline CDR1 SQVTM, CDR2 ANQGSEA. V shed 4 bases and J 8 bases; nucleotides not matched to a gene: 11. Here the CDR3 DNA reads TGCAGCGTTGGTCGGCTAGCGGGAGTTGCGGATGAGCAGTTCTTC. Translation gives CSVGRLAGVADEQFF.

The chain is built from TRBV5-1 and TRBJ2-7, with 11 bases aligning to TRBD1. Trimming cost V 5 bases and J 6 bases; bases outside gene matches: 7. Germline CDR1 and CDR2: SGHRS and YFSETQ. This CDR3 spans 14 amino acids. In DNA, the CDR3 is TGCGCCAGCAGTTCCGGGACAGGGGGTACCGAGCAGTACTTC. This codes for CASSSGTGGTEQYF.

This clonotype came up a few times. The chain carries TRBV7-9 and TRBJ2-2; D uncertain. Germline V gives CDR1 SEHNR, CDR2 FQNEAQ (reference sequence). The CDR3 covers 13 residues. The germline V and J ends were trimmed by 3 bases and 6 bases, with 8 bases remaining between them. CDR3 bases: TGTGCCAGCAGCTTGAAGGTGGCCGGGGAGCTGTTTTTT. Encoded protein: CASSLKVAGELFF. The full variable domain, its missing parts supplied by reference TRBV7-9 and TRBJ2-2, is DTGVSQNPRHKITKRGQNVTFRCDPISEHNRLYWYRQTLGQGPEFLTYFQNEAQLEKSRLLSDRFSAERPKGSFSTLEIQRTEQGDSAMYLCASSLKVAGELFFGEGSRLTVL.

This clonotype was observed a handful of times. This rearrangement joins TRBV20-1 to TRBJ2-5, with no clear D. The CDR3 consists of 13 residues. Germline lookup yields CDR1 DFQATT and CDR2 SNEGSKA (reference sequence). Trimming shortened V by 1 base and J by 6 bases, and 12 bases separated the two germline ends. The CDR3 sequence: CSARARTGQTQYF. In nucleotides, the CDR3 is TGCAGTGCTAGAGCCAGGACCGGGCAGACCCAGTACTTC.

This clonotype was found a few times. CDR3 sequence (DNA): TGTGCCAGCAGACCCGGACAGGGTAAAGTAGCAAATCAGCCCCAGCATTTT. Translating gives CASRPGQGKVANQPQHF. V gene TRBV28 combines with J gene TRBJ1-5; 8 bases match TRBD1. The CDR3 extends over 17 amino acids. V was pared by 6 bases and J by 4 bases, with 14 bases of the junction left unmatched. In germline, CDR1 is MDHEN, CDR2 SYDVKM.

The chain recombines TRBV21-1 with TRBJ2-3; the tabulated D call, TRBD1, remains unverified against the DNA. TRBV21-1 is described as a pseudogene. The CDR3 has 17 amino acids. Here the CDR3 DNA reads TGTGCCAGCAGCAGGGCAGGGGGTTCTTCTAGCACAGATACGCAGTATTTT. Translating it yields CASSRAGGSSSTDTQYF.

This clonotype was observed a handful of times. The chain has TRBV25-1 and TRBJ2-7; 7 bases agree with TRBD2. Trimming cost V 4 bases and J 0 bases; bases outside gene matches: 6. Per the germline V gene, CDR1 is MGHDK and CDR2 is SYGVNS. The CDR3 has 15 amino acids. Here the CDR3 reads CASSGGLEVSYEQYF. In nucleotides, the CDR3 is TGTGCCAGCAGTGGCGGACTAGAGGTCTCCTACGAGCAGTACTTC.

This clonotype was picked up a small number of times. The chain has TRBV19 and TRBJ2-1; no reliable D call. CDR1 is LNHDA and CDR2 is SQIVND in the germline V gene (reference sequence). V was shortened by 6 bases and J by 0 bases, with 9 bases between the two germline ends. The CDR3 contains 14 residues. The DNA for the CDR3 is TGTGCCAGTAGGGACCTTCCCTCCTACAATGAGCAGTTCTTC. Translated, it gives CASRDLPSYNEQFF.

The V gene is TRBV12-1, the J gene TRBJ1-2; the table's TRBD1 call for D was not verified on the DNA. TRBV12-1 is listed as a pseudogene. The CDR3 extends over 14 amino acids. The CDR3: CASSSTGGAYGYTF. CDR3 nucleotide sequence: TGTGCCAGCAGCTCGACAGGGGGGGCCTATGGCTACACCTTC.

This clonotype was found a few times. The chain uses TRBV7-9 and TRBJ1-5; D unclear. Trimming left V 2 bases short and J 12 bases short, with 17 bases between. This CDR3 spans 14 amino acids. The germline gives CDR1 SEHNR, CDR2 FQNEAQ (reference sequence). CDR3 loop: CASSLSLSGSVQHF. CDR3 in DNA: TGTGCCAGCAGCTTATCTTTATCAGGATCGGTCCAGCATTTT.

V gene TRBV7-2 combines with J gene TRBJ2-4, with 7 bases fitting TRBD1. Germline V CDR1 and CDR2: SGHTA, FQGNSA. V trimming: 2 bases; J trimming: 7 bases; junction bases outside the gene matches: 11. The length of the CDR3 is 16 residues. CDR3 nucleotide sequence: TGTGCCAGCAGCTTAAGGCCAGGGGGTTTGGTCAACATTCAGTACTTC. It is translated as CASSLRPGGLVNIQYF.

This rearrangement joins TRBV4-1 to TRBJ2-4; D call uncertain. The CDR3 spans 19 residues. From germline, CDR1 is MGHRA and CDR2 YSYEKL. V was cut by 0 bases and J by 2 bases, with 20 bases left in between. Here the CDR3 reads CASSQESSTRLVPKNIQYF. In DNA form, the CDR3 reads TGCGCCAGCAGCCAAGAAAGCAGTACGCGCTTGGTCCCCAAAAACATTCAGTACTTC.

There are a few counts of this clonotype. This chain joins TRBV20-1 and TRBJ2-7; 8 bases are a match to TRBD1. The V gene end was trimmed by 6 bases and the J gene end by 4 bases; junction bases not matched to a gene: 8. CDR3 size: 13 residues. Germline CDR1 is DFQATT and CDR2 is SNEGSKA (reference sequence). The CDR3 coding sequence is TGCAGTGCCCCGGACAGGGATGGGTACGAGCAGTACTTC. Its protein is CSAPDRDGYEQYF.

In this sample, this clonotype turned up a few times. One end of the junction fails to match germline, which may point to a read error. This chain links TRBV7-7 with TRBJ2-3, with 10 bases lining up with TRBD1. The CDR3 covers 15 residues. In germline, CDR1 is SSHAT, CDR2 FNYEAQ (reference sequence). The CDR3 DNA follows: TGTGCTAGCAGCATGACAGGGGGCTCGGAAGATACGCAGTATTTT. Translated, it gives CASSMTGGSEDTQYF.

The genes are TRBV12-3 or TRBV12-4 and TRBJ2-1; 9 positions match TRBD2. The CDR3 is 17 residues long. The trim removed 5 bases at V and 4 bases at J, leaving 12 bases unmatched. Here the CDR3 DNA reads TGTGCCAGCAGTCCACCATTTTGGACTAGCGAGTACAATGAGCAGTTCTTC. This translates into CASSPPFWTSEYNEQFF.

Only a few counts were recorded for this clonotype. One base away lies a much larger clone, so this may be a sequencing read error. This chain connects TRBV7-9 to TRBJ2-2; D call uncertain. The CDR3 contains 15 residues. The germline V gene has CDR1 SEHNR and CDR2 FQNEAQ (reference sequence). CDR3 sequence: CSSSLLSTSTGELFF. CDR3 DNA: TGTTCCAGCAGCTTATTAAGTACGAGCACCGGGGAGCTGTTTTTT.

The chain couples TRBV12-3 or TRBV12-4 to TRBJ2-5; 9 bases agree with TRBD1. The CDR3 consists of 15 residues. The V segment lost 2 bases and the J segment 9 bases; nucleotides outside the gene matches: 10. The CDR3 sequence: CASSLIGQGMEAQYF. CDR3 in DNA: TGTGCCAGCAGTTTAATAGGACAGGGGATGGAGGCCCAGTACTTC.

The V gene is TRBV11-2, the J gene TRBJ2-1, with D perhaps being TRBD1 or TRBD2 (6 bases each). V was trimmed by 11 bases and J by 1 base, leaving 15 bases between them. The V gene's germline CDR1 is SGHAT and CDR2 FQNNGV. The CDR3 spans 14 residues. The CDR3 here is CAGSGGESYNEQFF. In DNA form, the CDR3 reads TGTGCCGGCTCCGGGGGCGAATCCTACAATGAGCAGTTCTTC.